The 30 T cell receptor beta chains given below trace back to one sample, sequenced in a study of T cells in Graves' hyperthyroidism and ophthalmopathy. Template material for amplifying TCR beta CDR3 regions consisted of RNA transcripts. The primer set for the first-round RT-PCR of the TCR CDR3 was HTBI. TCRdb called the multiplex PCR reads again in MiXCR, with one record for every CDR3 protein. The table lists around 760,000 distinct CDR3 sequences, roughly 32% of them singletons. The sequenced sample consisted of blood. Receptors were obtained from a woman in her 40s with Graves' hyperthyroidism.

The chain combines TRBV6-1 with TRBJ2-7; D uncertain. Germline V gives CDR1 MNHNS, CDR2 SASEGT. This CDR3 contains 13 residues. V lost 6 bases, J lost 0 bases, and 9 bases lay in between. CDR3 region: CASRTTSSYEQYF. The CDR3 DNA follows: TGTGCCAGCAGAACGACGAGCTCCTACGAGCAGTACTTC.

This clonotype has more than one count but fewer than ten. The CDR3 DNA is TGTGCCACCAGGGACAGGGGCAACTATGGCTACACCTTC. Protein: CATRDRGNYGYTF. The chain employs TRBV24-1 and TRBJ1-2; 9 bases match TRBD1. The CDR3 sequence is 13 residues long. Germline lookup yields CDR1 KGHDR and CDR2 SFDVKD. V lost 7 bases to trimming and J lost 2 bases; unmatched junction nucleotides: 1.

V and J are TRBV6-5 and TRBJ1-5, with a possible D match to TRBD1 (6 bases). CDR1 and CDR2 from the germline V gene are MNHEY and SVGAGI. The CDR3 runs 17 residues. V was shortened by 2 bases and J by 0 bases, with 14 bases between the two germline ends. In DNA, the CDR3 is TGTGCCAGCAGTTACGGGCCGACAGGTTATAGCAATCAGCCCCAGCATTTT. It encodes CASSYGPTGYSNQPQHF.

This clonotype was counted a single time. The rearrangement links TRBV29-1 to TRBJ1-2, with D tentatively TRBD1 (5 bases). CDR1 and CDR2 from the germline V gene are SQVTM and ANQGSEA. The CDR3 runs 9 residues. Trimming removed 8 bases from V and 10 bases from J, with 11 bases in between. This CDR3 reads CSSRQLYTF. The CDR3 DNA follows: TGCAGCTCCCGACAGCTCTACACCTTC.

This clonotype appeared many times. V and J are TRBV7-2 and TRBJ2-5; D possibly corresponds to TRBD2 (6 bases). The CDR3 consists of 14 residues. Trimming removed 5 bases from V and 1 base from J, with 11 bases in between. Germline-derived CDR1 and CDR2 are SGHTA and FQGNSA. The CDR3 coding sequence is TGTGCCAGCAGCGGATATAGCGGCCAAGAGACCCAGTACTTC. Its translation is CASSGYSGQETQYF.

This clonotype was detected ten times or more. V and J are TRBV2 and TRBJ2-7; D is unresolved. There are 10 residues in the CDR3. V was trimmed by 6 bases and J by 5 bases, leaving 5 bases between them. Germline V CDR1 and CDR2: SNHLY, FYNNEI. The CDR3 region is CASRSHEQYF. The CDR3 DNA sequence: TGTGCCAGCAGGTCCCACGAGCAGTACTTC. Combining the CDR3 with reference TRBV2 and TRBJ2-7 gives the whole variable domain EPEVTQTPSHQVTQMGQEVILRCVPISNHLYFYWYRQILGQKVEFLVSFYNNEISEKSEIFDDQFSVERPDGSNFTLKIRSTKLEDSAMYFCASRSHEQYFGPGTRLTVT.

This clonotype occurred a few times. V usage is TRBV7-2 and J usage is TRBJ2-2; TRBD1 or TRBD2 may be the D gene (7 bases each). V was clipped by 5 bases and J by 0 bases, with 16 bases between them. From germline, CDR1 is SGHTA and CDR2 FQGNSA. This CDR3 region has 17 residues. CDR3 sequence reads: CASSRPQGTTNTGELFF. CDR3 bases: TGTGCCAGCAGCCGCCCACAGGGGACTACGAACACCGGGGAGCTGTTTTTT.

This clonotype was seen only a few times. This chain's CDR3 is CASSREGLRGRGNTEAFF. CDR3 nucleotide sequence: TGTGCCAGCAGCCGCGAGGGATTGAGGGGTCGGGGGAACACTGAAGCTTTCTTT. The rearrangement uses TRBV11-2 and TRBJ1-1; D perhaps matches TRBD1 (5 bases). CDR3 length: 18 residues. In germline, CDR1 is SGHAT, CDR2 FQNNGV. V was pared by 5 bases and J by 1 base, with 23 bases between.

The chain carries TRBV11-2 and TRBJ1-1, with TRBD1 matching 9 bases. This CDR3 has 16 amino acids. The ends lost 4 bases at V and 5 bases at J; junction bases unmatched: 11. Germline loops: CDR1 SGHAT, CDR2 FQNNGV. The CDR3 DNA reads TGTGCCAGCAGCTGGAGGACCGGGACAGGGTCGACTGAAGCTTTCTTT. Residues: CASSWRTGTGSTEAFF. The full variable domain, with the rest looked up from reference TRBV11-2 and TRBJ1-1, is EAGVAQSPRYKIIEKRQSVAFWCNPISGHATLYWYQQILGQGPKLLIQFQNNGVVDDSQLPKDRFSAERLKGVDSTLKIQPAKLEDSAVYLCASSWRTGTGSTEAFFGQGTRLTVV.

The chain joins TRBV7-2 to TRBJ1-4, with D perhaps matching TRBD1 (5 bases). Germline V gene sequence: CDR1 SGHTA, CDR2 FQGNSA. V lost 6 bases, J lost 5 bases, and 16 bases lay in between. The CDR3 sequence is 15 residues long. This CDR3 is CASSFSRDGNEKLFF. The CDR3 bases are TGTGCCAGCAGTTTTTCTAGGGACGGAAATGAAAAACTGTTTTTT.

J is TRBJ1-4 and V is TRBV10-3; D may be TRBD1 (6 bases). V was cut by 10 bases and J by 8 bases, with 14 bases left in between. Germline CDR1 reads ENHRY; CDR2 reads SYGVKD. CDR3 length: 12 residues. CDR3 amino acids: CATAQGREKLFF. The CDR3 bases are TGTGCCACCGCCCAGGGGAGGGAAAAACTGTTTTTT.

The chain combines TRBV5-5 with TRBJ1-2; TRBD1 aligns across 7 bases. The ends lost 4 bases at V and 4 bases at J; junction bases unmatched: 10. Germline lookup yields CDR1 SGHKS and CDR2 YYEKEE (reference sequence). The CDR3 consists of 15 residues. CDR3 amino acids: CASSLDRSIPYGYTF. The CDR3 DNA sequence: TGTGCCAGCAGCCTGGACAGGTCCATCCCCTATGGCTACACCTTC.

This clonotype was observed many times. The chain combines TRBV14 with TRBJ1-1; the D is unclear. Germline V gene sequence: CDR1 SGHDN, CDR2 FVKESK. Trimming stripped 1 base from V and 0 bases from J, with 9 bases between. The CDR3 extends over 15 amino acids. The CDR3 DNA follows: TGTGCCAGCAGCCAAGCCGGGCGGATGAACACTGAAGCTTTCTTT. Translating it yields CASSQAGRMNTEAFF.

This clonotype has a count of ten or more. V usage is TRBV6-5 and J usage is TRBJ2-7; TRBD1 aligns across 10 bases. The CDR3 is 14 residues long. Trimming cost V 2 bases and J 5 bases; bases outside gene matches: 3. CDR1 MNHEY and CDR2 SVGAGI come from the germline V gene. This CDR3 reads CASSYRDRGDEQYF. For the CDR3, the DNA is TGTGCCAGCAGTTACCGGGACAGGGGCGACGAGCAGTACTTC.

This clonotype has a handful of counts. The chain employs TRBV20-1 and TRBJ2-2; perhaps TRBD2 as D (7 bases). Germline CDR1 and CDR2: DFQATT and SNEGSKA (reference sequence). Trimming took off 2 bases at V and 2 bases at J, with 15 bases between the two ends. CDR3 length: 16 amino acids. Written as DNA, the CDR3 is TGCAGTGCTAGAATTTTGGGGGGGCGCAACACCGGGGAGCTGTTTTTT. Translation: CSARILGGRNTGELFF.

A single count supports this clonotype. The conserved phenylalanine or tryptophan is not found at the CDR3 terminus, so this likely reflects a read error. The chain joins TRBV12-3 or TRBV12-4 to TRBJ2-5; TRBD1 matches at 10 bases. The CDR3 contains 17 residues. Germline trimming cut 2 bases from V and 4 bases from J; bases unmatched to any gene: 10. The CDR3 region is CASSLSGGQGRPETQYL. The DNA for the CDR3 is TGTGCCAGCAGTTTATCGGGGGGACAGGGGAGGCCAGAGACCCAGTACCTC.

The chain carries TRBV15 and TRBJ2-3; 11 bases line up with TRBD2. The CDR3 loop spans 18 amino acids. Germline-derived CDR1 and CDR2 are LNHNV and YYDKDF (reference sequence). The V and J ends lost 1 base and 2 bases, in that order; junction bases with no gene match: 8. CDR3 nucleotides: TGTGCCACCAGCAGAGGAACTCGACTAGCGGGGATCACAGATACGCAGTATTTT. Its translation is CATSRGTRLAGITDTQYF.

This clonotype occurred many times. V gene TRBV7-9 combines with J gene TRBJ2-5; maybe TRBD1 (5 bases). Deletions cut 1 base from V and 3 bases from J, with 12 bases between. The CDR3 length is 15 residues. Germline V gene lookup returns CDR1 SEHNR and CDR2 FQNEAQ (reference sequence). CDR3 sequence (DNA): TGTGCCAGCAGCTTAGGAGCGAGACAGAAAGAGACCCAGTACTTC. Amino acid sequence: CASSLGARQKETQYF. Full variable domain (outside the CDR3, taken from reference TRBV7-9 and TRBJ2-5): DTGVSQNPRHKITKRGQNVTFRCDPISEHNRLYWYRQTLGQGPEFLTYFQNEAQLEKSRLLSDRFSAERPKGSFSTLEIQRTEQGDSAMYLCASSLGARQKETQYFGPGTRLLVL.

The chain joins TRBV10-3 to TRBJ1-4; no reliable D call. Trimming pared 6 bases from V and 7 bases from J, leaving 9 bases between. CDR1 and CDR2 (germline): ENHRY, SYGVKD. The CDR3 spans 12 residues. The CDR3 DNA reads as TGTGCCATCAGGCCGGCAAGTGAAAAACTGTTTTTT. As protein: CAIRPASEKLFF.

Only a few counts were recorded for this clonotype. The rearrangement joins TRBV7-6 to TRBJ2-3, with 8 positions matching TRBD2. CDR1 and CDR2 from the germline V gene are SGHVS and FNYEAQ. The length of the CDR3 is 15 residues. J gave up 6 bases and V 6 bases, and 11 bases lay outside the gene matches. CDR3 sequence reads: CASSLIGRGADTQYF. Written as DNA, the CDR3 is TGTGCCAGCAGTCTAATCGGGAGGGGGGCCGATACGCAGTATTTT.

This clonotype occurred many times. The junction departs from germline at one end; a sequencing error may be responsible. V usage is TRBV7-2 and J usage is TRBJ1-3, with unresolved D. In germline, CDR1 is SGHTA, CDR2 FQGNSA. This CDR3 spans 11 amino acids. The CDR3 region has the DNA TGTGCCAGCAGCTTTGGACACACCATATATTTT. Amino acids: CASSFGHTIYF. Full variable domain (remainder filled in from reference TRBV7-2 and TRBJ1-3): GAGVSQSPSNKVTEKGKDVELRCDPISGHTALYWYRQSLGQGLEFLIYFQGNSAPDKSGLPSDRFSAERTGGSVSTLTIQRTQQEDSAVYLCASSFGHTIYFGEGSWLTVV.

DNA of the CDR3: TGTGCCAGCAGCTTTGGGTGGGCAAGCCCCTACGAGCAGTACTTC. Translated, it gives CASSFGWASPYEQYF. V and J are TRBV5-5 and TRBJ2-7; D remains ambiguous. There are 15 residues in the CDR3. Germline V gene sequence: CDR1 SGHKS, CDR2 YYEKEE (reference sequence). With 2 bases removed from V and 2 bases from J, the gap between germline ends came to 14 bases.

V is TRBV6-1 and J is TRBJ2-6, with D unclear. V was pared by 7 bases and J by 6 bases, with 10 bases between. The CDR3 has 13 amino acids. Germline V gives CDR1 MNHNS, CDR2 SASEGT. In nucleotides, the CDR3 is TGTGCCAGCATTGCCACCCAGGCCAACGTCCTGACTTTC. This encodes CASIATQANVLTF.

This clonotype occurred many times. The CDR3 DNA reads TGTGCCAGCAGTGAAGTCCCCTACTGCACCTTC. Protein sequence: CASSEVPYCTF. The genes are TRBV2 and TRBJ1-2; no definite D call. Germline CDR1 and CDR2: SNHLY and FYNNEI. The CDR3 is made up of 11 amino acids. V lost 1 base and J lost 13, with 10 bases in between. The full variable domain, in which reference TRBV2 and TRBJ1-2 provide the parts outside the CDR3, is EPEVTQTPSHQVTQMGQEVILRCVPISNHLYFYWYRQILGQKVEFLVSFYNNEISEKSEIFDDQFSVERPDGSNFTLKIRSTKLEDSAMYFCASSEVPYCTFGSGTRLTVV.

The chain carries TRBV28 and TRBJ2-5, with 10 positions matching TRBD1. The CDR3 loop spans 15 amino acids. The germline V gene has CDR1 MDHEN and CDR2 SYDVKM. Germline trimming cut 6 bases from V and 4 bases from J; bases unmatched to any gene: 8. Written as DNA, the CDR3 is TGTGCCAGCAGCACCGGGACAGGGGTTAGAGAGACCCAGTACTTC. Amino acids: CASSTGTGVRETQYF. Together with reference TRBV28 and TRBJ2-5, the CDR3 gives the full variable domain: DVKVTQSSRYLVKRTGEKVFLECVQDMDHENMFWYRQDPGLGLRLIYFSYDVKMKEKGDIPEGYSVSREKKERFSLILESASTNQTSMYLCASSTGTGVRETQYFGPGTRLLVL.

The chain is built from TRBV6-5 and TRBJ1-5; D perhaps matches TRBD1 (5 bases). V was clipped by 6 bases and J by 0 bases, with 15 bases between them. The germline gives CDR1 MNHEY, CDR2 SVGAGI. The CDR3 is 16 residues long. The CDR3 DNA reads TGTGCCAGCAGAGCAGACAGAAGTTATAGCAATCAGCCCCAGCATTTT. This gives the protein CASRADRSYSNQPQHF.

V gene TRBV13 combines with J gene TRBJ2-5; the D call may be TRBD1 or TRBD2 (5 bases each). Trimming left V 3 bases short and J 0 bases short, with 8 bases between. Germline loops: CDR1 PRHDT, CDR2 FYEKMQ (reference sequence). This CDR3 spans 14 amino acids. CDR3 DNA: TGTGCCAGCAGCTTGGGGGTTAACCAAGAGACCCAGTACTTC. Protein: CASSLGVNQETQYF.

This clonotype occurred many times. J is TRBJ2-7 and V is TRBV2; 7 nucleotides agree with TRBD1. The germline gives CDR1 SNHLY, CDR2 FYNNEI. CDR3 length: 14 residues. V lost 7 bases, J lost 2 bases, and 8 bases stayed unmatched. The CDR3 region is CASKTGSTTYEQYF. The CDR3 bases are TGTGCCAGCAAGACAGGGTCAACTACCTACGAGCAGTACTTC.

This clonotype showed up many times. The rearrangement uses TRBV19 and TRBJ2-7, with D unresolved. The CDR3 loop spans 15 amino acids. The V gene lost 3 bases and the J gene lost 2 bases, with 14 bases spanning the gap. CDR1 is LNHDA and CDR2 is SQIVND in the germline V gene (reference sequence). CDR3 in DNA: TGTGCCAGTAGTATCTCCGCCCATGCGACCTACGAGCAGTACTTC. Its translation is CASSISAHATYEQYF.

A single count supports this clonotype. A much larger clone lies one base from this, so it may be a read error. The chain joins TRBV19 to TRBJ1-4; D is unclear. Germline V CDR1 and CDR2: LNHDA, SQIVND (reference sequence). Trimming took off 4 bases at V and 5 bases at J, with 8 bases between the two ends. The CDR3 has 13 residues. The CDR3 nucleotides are TGTGCCAGTAGTAACGGAGCCAATGAAAAACTGTTTTTT. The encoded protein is CASSNGANEKLFF.